This entry features one TCR beta chain sequence. What it recognizes is unknown. This sample was taken from a study of T cells after yellow fever vaccination. From the 5' RACE reads, TCRdb called clonotypes with MiXCR, one entry per CDR3 protein. The sample has 450,000 to 550,000 distinct CDR3 sequences, 21% seen once. Study results and limitations: Most clones from primary vaccination were detected again post-booster (roughly 96% CD4, 70% to 90% CD8).

Per germline, CDR1 WSHSY and CDR2 SAAADI. Trimming took off 7 bases at V and 2 bases at J, with 9 bases between the two ends. The CDR3 extends over 12 amino acids. Source: PBMCs, taken about 21 days after the first yellow fever vaccination. V and J are TRBV10-2 and TRBJ2-7; possible D gene TRBD2, 6 bases. The clonotype comes from a young man who received the YFV17D yellow fever vaccine. The CDR3 reads CASMGGTYEQYF. CDR3 sequence (DNA): TGCGCCAGCATGGGGGGAACCTACGAGCAGTACTTC.